This T cell receptor beta chain was found in a study of blood T cell repertoires in COVID-19. The CDR3 spans 14 residues. The germline V and J ends were trimmed by 9 bases and 6 bases, with 19 bases remaining between them. CDR1 and CDR2 (germline): SGHDT, YYEEEE. The protocol was immunoSEQ multiplex PCR, while the TCRdb copy is restricted to in-frame clones and leaves out a portion. The table has over 200,000 clones, almost 90% seen once; the top ten hold 2.7%. The clonotype comes from a woman aged 55 to 70 with acute or convalescent COVID-19. The sequencing sample was made of peripheral blood. The genes are TRBV5-6 and TRBJ1-5; D may be TRBD1 (5 bases). CDR3 protein: CATLGGEDCQPQHF. The CDR3 DNA reads TGTGCCACCTTGGGGGGGGAGGATTGTCAGCCCCAGCATTTT.